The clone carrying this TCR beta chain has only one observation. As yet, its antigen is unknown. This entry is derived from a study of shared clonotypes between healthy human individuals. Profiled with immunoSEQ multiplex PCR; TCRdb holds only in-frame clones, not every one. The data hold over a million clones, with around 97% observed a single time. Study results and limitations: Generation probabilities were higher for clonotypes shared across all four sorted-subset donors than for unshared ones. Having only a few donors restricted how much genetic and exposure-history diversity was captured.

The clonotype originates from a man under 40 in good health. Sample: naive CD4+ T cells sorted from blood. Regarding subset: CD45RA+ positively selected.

The CDR3 protein is CASSPVDGRGHEQYF. CDR3 bases: TGCGCCAGCAGCCCAGTTGACGGGAGGGGCCACGAGCAGTACTTC. The chain carries TRBV5-1 and TRBJ2-7, with 8 bases aligning to TRBD2. The trim removed 4 bases at V and 5 bases at J, leaving 11 bases unmatched. The CDR3 spans 15 residues. Germline CDR1 SGHRS, CDR2 YFSETQ.